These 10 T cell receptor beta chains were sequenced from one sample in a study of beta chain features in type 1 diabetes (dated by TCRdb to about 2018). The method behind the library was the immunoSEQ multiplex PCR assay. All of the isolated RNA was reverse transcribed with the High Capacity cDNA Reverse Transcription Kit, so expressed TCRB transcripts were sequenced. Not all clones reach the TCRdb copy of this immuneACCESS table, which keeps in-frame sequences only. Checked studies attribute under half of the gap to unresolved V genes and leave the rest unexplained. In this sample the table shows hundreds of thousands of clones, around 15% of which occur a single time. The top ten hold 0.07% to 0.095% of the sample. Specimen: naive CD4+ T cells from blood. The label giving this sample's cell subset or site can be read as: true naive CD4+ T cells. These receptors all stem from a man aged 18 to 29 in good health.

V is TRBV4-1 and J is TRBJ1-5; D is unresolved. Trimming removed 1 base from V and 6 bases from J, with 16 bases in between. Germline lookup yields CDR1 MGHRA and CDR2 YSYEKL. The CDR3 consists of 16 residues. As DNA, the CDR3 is TGCGCCAGCAGCCAAGTTTCCCTCCGAGGCAGTCAGCCCCAGCATTTT. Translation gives CASSQVSLRGSQPQHF.

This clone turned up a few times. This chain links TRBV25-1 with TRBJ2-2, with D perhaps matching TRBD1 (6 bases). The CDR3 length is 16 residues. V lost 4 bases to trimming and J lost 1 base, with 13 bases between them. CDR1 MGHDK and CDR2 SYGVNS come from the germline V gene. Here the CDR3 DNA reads TGTGCCAGCAGTGCACAGACAGGATTGAACACCGGGGAGCTGTTTTTT. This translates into CASSAQTGLNTGELFF.

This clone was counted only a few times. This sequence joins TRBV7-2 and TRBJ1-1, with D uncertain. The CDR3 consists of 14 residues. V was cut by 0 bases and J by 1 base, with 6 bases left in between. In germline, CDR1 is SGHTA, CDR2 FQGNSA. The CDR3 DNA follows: TGTGCCAGCAGCTTAGCGTCTCGGAACACTGAAGCTTTCTTT. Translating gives CASSLASRNTEAFF.

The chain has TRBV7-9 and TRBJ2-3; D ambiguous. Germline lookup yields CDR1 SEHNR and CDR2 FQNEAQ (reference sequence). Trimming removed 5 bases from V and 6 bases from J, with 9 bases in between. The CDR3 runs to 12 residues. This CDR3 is CASSRTGDTQYF. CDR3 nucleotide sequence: TGTGCCAGCAGCCGAACCGGTGATACGCAGTATTTT.

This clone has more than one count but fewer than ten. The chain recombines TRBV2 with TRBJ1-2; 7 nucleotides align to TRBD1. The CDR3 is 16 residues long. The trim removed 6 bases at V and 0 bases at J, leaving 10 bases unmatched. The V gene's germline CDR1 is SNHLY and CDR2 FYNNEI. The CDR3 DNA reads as TGTGCCAGCAGGGGAGTGACAGGGCTAACTAACTATGGCTACACCTTC. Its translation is CASRGVTGLTNYGYTF.

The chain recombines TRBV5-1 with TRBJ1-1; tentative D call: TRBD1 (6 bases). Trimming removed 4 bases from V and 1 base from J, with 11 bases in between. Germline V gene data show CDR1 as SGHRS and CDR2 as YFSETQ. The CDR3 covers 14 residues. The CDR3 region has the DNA TGCGCCAGCAGCGCACCCAGGGGGAACACTGAAGCTTTCTTT. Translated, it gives CASSAPRGNTEAFF.

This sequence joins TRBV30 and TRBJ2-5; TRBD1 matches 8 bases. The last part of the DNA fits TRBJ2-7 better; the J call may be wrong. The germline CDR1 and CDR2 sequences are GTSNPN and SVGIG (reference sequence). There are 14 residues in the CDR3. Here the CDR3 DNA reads TGTGCCTGGAGTTTTCGACAGGGGTTGTTCGAGCAGTACTTC. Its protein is CAWSFRQGLFEQYF.

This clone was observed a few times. In DNA form, the CDR3 reads TGTGCCAGCAGCGTCACCACAGATACGCAGTATTTT. Protein sequence: CASSVTTDTQYF. The chain joins TRBV7-2 to TRBJ2-3; D remains unclear. V lost 5 bases to trimming and J lost 2 bases, with 5 bases between them. Germline CDR1 reads SGHTA; CDR2 reads FQGNSA. This CDR3 spans 12 amino acids.

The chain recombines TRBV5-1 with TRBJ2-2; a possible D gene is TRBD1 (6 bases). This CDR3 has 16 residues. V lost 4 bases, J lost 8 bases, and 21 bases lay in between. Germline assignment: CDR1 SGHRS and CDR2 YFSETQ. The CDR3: CASSPYRAPRKGELFF. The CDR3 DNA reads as TGCGCCAGCAGCCCCTACAGGGCCCCCAGAAAGGGGGAGCTGTTTTTT. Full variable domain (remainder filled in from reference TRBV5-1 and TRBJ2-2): KAGVTQTPRYLIKTRGQQVTLSCSPISGHRSVSWYQQTPGQGLQFLFEYFSETQRNKGNFPGRFSGRQFSNSRSEMNVSTLELGDSALYLCASSPYRAPRKGELFFGEGSRLTVL.

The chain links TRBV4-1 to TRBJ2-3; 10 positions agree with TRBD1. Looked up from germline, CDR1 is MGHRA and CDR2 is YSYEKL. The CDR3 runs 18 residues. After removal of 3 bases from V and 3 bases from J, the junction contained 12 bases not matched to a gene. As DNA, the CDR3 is TGCGCCAGCAGCCATCCCCGTCGGGACAGGGGCGCGACAGATACGCAGTATTTT. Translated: CASSHPRRDRGATDTQYF.